This TCR beta chain stems from a study of Ad26.COV2.S vaccination and SARS-CoV-2 variants (dated by TCRdb to 2020 to 2023). Study-level background: Vaccine-arm donors were drawn from COV1001, a multicentre, randomized, double-blind, placebo-controlled phase I-IIa trial of Ad26.COV2.S in healthy adults. Dosing of Ad26.COV2.S was intramuscular, at either 5x10^10 or 1x10^11 viral particles, delivered as one shot or as two shots spaced 56 days apart. Sequencing of the TCRbeta repertoire served to evaluate the specificity and breadth of SARS-CoV-2-reactive T cell receptors following Ad26.COV2.S vaccination. The TCR-sequenced set comprised about 30 samples: some 20 Ad26.COV2.S vaccine recipients, 5 placebo recipients and 8 SARS-CoV-2 convalescent individuals. Participants in the trial were split at random into five groups of five each, receiving low-dose or high-dose Ad26.COV2.S once or twice, or else placebo on both occasions. Blinding of investigators to trial group allocation was maintained during experiments and outcome assessment. Summary of the overall study and its limitations: Ad26.COV2.S recipients had higher spike-specific TCR breadth than placebo recipients (P = 0.0014). Substantial breadth of spike-specific CD8+ and CD4+ T cell responses was reported after vaccination. The study was not powered to compare responses between vaccine doses or regimens. Vaccine and placebo recipients had similar non-spike TCR breadth, a finding consistent with the vaccine containing only spike. It was noted by the authors that total T cell responses may have been underestimated by the TCR breadth and depth analyses.

The CDR3 starts with the cysteine, ends with the phenylalanine, and has 15 residues. Just CDR3 DNA is preserved here, 45 bases in frame from base 1. CDR1 and CDR2, per the germline V gene, are SGHVS and FNYEAQ. V drops 3 bases and J drops 9 bases, leaving 15 bases in between. In light of the paper, this sample's treatment or condition label describes: 15 to 20 received Ad26.COV2.S at low or high dose, single or two shots; roughly five received placebo; per-sample allocation not given. For vaccine and placebo recipients, the sequenced repertoires came from samples collected on day 63 after the first injection. Between 29 July and 7 August 2020, Cohort 1b enrolled 25 adults aged 18-55 years at one site in Boston, USA. Ad26.COV2.S consisted of a replication-incompetent adenovirus type 26 vector by which a prefusion-stabilized SARS-CoV-2 spike protein from the original Wuhan strain was expressed. The immunoSEQ Assay was used to sequence TCRbeta CDR3 regions. After extraction, genomic DNA underwent amplification by bias-controlled multiplex PCR, followed by high-throughput sequencing. Regarding the original processing steps: To quantify the absolute abundance of each unique TCRbeta CDR3 region, sequences were collapsed and filtered. Usable DNA was measured by amplifying reference genes present in all nucleated cells, and TCRbeta template counts were normalized to that usable DNA to estimate T cell fraction. Repertoire TCRs were annotated as SARS-CoV-2-specific when V gene, CDR3 amino acid sequence and J gene were exactly matched to a known reactive TCR set. The reference SARS-CoV-2 TCR set came from MIRA and was filtered for enrichment in COVID-19-positive ImmuneCODE repertoires, removing public or cross-reactive TCRs. Using the MIRA antigens, annotated TCRs were further analysed by specific ORF or by position within an ORF. Breadth was defined as the number of annotated unique rearrangements divided by the total number of unique productive rearrangements, and depth was defined as the summed frequency of the annotated unique rearrangements. TCR breadth was compared between groups using two-sided Wilcoxon rank-sum tests. TCRdb mirrors the immuneACCESS table, restricted to in-frame sequences. Some clones are absent from its copies; in checked studies, under half trace to an unresolved V gene, and the reason for the others is unknown. The V and J calls and clone size are taken from that table; D and trimming were inferred from the DNA. Recorded for this sample are hundreds of thousands of clones; roughly 87% of them occurred a single time. 3.4% of the sample is in the top ten clones.

Note on this clone: Its antigen is unknown. Nothing much larger sits one base from this clone, and base qualities are not available.

The chain couples TRBV7-6 to TRBJ1-6; TRBD1 is perhaps the D gene, given 5 matching bases. This TCR was sampled from a person between 18 and 60 years old who received the Ad26.COV2.S COVID-19 vaccine or a placebo. The sequencing used peripheral blood, collected in a trial of Ad26.COV2.S vaccine versus placebo. Here is the DNA: TGTGCCAGCAGCTTGCAGCCGGGGGTAGGTTCACCCCTCCACTTT. Its protein is CASSLQPGVGSPLHF.